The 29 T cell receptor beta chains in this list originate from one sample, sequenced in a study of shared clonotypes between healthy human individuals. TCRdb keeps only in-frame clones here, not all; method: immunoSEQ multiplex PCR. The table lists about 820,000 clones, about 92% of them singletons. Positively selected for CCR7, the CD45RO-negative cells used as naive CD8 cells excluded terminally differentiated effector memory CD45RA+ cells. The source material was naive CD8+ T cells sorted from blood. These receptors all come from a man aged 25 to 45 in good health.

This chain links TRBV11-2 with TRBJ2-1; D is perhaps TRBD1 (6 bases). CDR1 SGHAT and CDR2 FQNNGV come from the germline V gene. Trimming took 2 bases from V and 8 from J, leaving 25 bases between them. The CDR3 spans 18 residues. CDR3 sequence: CASSLLHLRGNTGDEQFF. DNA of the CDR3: TGTGCCAGCAGCTTACTCCACCTCAGGGGAAACACTGGCGATGAGCAGTTCTTC.

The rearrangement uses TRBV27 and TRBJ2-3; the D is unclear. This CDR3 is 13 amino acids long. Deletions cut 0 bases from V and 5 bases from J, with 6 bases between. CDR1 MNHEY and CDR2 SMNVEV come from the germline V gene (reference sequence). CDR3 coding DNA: TGTGCCAGCAGTTTATCGTCAAGAGATACGCAGTATTTT. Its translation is CASSLSSRDTQYF.

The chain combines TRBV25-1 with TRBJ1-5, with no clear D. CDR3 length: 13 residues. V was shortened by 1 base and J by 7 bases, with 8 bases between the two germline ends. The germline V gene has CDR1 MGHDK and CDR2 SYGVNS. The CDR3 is CASSEWGGQPQHF. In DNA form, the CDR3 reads TGTGCCAGCAGTGAATGGGGAGGGCAGCCCCAGCATTTT.

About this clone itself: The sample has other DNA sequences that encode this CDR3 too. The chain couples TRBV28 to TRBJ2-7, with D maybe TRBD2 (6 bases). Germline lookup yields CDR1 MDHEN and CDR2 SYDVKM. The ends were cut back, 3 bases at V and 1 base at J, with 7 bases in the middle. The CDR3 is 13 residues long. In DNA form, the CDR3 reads TGTGCCAGCAGTTTGGAGGGGTCCTACGAGCAGTACTTC. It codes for CASSLEGSYEQYF.

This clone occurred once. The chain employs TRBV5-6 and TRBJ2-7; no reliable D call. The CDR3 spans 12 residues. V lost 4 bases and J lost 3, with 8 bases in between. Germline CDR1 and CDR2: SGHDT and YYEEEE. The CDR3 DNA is TGTGCCAGCAGCCAACAGTACTACGAGCAGTACTTC. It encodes CASSQQYYEQYF. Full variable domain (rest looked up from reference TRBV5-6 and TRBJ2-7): DAGVTQSPTHLIKTRGQQVTLRCSPKSGHDTVSWYQQALGQGPQFIFQYYEEEERQRGNFPDRFSGHQFPNYSSELNVNALLLGDSALYLCASSQQYYEQYFGPGTRLTVT.

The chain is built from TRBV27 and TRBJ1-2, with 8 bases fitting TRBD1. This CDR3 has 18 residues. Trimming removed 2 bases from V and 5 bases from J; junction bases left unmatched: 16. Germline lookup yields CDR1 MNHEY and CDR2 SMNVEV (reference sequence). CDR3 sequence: CASSLLPLPGQGGYGYTF. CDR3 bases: TGTGCCAGCAGTTTACTCCCCCTCCCTGGACAGGGTGGGTATGGCTACACCTTC.

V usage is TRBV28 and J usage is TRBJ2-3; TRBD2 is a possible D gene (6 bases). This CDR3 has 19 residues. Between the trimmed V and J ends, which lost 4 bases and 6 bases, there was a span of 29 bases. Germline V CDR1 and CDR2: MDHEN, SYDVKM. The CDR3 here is CASSSLLGERLGGADTQYF. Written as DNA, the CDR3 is TGTGCCAGCAGTTCCCTCCTGGGTGAGAGACTAGGCGGCGCGGATACGCAGTATTTT. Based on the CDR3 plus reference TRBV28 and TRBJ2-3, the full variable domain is DVKVTQSSRYLVKRTGEKVFLECVQDMDHENMFWYRQDPGLGLRLIYFSYDVKMKEKGDIPEGYSVSREKKERFSLILESASTNQTSMYLCASSSLLGERLGGADTQYFGPGTRLTVL.

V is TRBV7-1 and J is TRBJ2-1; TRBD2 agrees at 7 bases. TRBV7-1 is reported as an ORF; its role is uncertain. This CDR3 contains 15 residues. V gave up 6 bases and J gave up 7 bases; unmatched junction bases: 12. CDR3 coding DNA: TGTGCCAGCAGTCCACCGGACGCGGGAGCTAATGAGCAGTTCTTC. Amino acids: CASSPPDAGANEQFF.

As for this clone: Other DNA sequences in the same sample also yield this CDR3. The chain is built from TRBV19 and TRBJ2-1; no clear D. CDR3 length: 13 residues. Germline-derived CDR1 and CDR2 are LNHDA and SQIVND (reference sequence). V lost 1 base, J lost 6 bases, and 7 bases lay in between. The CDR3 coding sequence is TGTGCCAGTAGTATAGGGCAGGTCAATGAGCAGTTCTTC. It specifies CASSIGQVNEQFF.

Here the CDR3 DNA reads TGTGCCAGCAGCTTAGGGTGGACAGAAAGCACAGATACGCAGTATTTT. Amino acids: CASSLGWTESTDTQYF. The rearrangement joins TRBV11-2 to TRBJ2-3; tentative D call: TRBD1 (6 bases). This CDR3 has 16 amino acids. Trimming left V 1 base short and J 0 bases short, with 11 bases between. Germline CDR1 and CDR2: SGHAT and FQNNGV.

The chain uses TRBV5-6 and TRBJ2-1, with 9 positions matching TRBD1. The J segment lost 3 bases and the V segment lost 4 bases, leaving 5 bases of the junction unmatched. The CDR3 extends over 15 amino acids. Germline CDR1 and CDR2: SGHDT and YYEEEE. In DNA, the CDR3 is TGTGCCAGCAGCACCGGACAGGGGATCTACAATGAGCAGTTCTTC. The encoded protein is CASSTGQGIYNEQFF.

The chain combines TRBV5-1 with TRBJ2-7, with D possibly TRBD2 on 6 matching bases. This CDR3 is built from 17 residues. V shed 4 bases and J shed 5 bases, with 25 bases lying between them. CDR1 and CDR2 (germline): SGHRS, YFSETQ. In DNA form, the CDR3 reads TGCGCCAGCAGCCCCAAAAGGGCGGGACGAACCGTCCACGAGCAGTACTTC. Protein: CASSPKRAGRTVHEQYF.

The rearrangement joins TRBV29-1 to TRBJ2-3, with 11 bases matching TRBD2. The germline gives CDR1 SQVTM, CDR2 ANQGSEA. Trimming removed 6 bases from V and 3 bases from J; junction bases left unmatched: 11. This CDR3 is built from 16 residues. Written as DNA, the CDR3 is TGCAGCGTCCGAGGGGGCCTAGCGGGAGGAACAGATACGCAGTATTTT. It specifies CSVRGGLAGGTDTQYF.

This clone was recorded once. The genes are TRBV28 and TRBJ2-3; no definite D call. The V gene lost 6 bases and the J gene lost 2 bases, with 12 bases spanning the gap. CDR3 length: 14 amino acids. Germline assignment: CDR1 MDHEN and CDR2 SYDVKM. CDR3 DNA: TGTGCCAGCAGACCTAGGGCCAACACAGATACGCAGTATTTT. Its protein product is CASRPRANTDTQYF.

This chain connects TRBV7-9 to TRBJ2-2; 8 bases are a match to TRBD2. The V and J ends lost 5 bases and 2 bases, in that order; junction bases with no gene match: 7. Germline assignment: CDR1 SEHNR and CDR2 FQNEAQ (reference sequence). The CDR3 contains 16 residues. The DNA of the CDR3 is TGTGCCAGCAGCCCTACTAGCGGAGGAAACACCGGGGAGCTGTTTTTT. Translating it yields CASSPTSGGNTGELFF.

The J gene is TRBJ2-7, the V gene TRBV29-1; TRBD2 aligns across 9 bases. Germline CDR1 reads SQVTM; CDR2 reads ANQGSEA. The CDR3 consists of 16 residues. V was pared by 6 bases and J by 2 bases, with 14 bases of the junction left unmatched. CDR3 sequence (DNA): TGCAGCGTACAGGGAGGGGGACTAGCCCTAGCCTACGAGCAGTACTTC. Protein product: CSVQGGGLALAYEQYF.

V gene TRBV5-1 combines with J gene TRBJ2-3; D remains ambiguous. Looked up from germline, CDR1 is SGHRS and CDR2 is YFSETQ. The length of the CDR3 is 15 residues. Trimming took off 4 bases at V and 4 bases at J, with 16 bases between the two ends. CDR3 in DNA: TGCGCCAGCAGCAGCGCCGGCCAGGTGGCAGATACGCAGTATTTT. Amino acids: CASSSAGQVADTQYF.

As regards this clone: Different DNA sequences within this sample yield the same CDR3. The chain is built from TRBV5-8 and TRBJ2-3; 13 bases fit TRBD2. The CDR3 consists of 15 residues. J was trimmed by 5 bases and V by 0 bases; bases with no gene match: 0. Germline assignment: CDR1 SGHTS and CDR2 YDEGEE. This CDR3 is CASSLGLAGGDTQYF. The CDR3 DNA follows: TGTGCCAGCAGCTTGGGACTAGCGGGAGGAGATACGCAGTATTTT.

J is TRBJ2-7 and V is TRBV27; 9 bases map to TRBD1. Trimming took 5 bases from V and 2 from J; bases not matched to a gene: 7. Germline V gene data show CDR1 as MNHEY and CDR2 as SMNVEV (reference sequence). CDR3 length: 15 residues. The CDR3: CASSTGGAYPYEQYF. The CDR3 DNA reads TGTGCCAGCAGTACAGGGGGCGCGTACCCCTACGAGCAGTACTTC.

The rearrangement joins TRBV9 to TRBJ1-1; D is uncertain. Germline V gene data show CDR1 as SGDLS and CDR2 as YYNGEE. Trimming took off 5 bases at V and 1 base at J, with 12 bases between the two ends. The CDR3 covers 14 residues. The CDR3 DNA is TGTGCCAGCAGGCCGCAGGAAACGAACACTGAAGCTTTCTTT. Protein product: CASRPQETNTEAFF.

The CDR3 nucleotides are TGTGCCAGCAGCTTAGAATTTAGCGGGAGAGCCCATGAGCAGTTCTTC. It specifies CASSLEFSGRAHEQFF. The chain links TRBV7-9 to TRBJ2-1; 9 nucleotides agree with TRBD2. The CDR3 length is 16 residues. Trimming cost V 1 base and J 8 bases; bases outside gene matches: 9. Germline V gene lookup returns CDR1 SEHNR and CDR2 FQNEAQ (reference sequence). Using reference TRBV7-9 and TRBJ2-1 for the parts outside the CDR3, the full variable domain is DTGVSQNPRHKITKRGQNVTFRCDPISEHNRLYWYRQTLGQGPEFLTYFQNEAQLEKSRLLSDRFSAERPKGSFSTLEIQRTEQGDSAMYLCASSLEFSGRAHEQFFGPGTRLTVL.

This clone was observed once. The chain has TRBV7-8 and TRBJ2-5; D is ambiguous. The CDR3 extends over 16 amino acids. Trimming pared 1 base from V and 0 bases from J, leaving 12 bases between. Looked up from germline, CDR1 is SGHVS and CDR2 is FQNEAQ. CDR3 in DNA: TGTGCCAGCAGCTTAGAAGCAGTAACATACCAAGAGACCCAGTACTTC. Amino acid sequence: CASSLEAVTYQETQYF.

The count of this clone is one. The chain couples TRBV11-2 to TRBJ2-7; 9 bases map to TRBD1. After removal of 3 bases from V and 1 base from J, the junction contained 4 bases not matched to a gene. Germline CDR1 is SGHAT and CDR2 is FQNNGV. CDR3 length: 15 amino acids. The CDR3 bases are TGTGCCAGCAGCTTCTTTGGACAGGGGTCCTACGAGCAGTACTTC. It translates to CASSFFGQGSYEQYF.

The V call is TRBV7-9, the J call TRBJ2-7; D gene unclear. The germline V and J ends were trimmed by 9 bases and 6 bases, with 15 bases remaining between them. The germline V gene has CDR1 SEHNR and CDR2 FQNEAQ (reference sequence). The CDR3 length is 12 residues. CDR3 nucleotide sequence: TGTGCCAGTCCGGGCCCCGGGCGCGAGCAGTACTTC. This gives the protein CASPGPGREQYF.

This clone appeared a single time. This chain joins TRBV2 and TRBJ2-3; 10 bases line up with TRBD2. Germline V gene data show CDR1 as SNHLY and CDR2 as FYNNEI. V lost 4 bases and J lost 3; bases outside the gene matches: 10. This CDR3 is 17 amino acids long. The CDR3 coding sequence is TGTGCCAGCAGTGTGGATTCTAGCGGGAGTAGGACAGATACGCAGTATTTT. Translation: CASSVDSSGSRTDTQYF. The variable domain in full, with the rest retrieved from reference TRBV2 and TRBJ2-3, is EPEVTQTPSHQVTQMGQEVILRCVPISNHLYFYWYRQILGQKVEFLVSFYNNEISEKSEIFDDQFSVERPDGSNFTLKIRSTKLEDSAMYFCASSVDSSGSRTDTQYFGPGTRLTVL.

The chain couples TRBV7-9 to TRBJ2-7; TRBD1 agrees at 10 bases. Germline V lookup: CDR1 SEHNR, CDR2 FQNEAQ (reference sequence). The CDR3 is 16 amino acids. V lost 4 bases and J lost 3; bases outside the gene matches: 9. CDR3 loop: CASSSTGDRGIYEQYF. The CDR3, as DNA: TGTGCCAGCAGCTCTACCGGGGACAGGGGAATCTACGAGCAGTACTTC.

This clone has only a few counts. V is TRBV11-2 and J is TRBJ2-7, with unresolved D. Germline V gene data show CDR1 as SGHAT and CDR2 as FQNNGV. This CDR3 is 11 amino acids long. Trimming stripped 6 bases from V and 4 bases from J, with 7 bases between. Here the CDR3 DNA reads TGTGCCAGCAGGCAAGATTACGAGCAGTACTTC. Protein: CASRQDYEQYF.

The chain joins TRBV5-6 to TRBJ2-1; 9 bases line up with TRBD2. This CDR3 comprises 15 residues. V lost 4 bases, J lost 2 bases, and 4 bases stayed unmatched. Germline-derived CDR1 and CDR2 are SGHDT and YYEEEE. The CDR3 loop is CASSDSGSTYNEQFF. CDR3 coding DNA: TGTGCCAGCAGCGATAGCGGGAGCACCTACAATGAGCAGTTCTTC.

Here the CDR3 DNA reads TGTGCCAGCAGAGCCAGCAGGTCTGTCCGTTATGAGCAGTACTTC. As protein: CASRASRSVRYEQYF. The chain couples TRBV28 to TRBJ2-7; D remains ambiguous. Germline-derived CDR1 and CDR2 are MDHEN and SYDVKM. Trimming shortened V by 6 bases and J by 7 bases, and 22 bases separated the two germline ends. The CDR3 has 15 residues.